Detailed here is one T cell receptor (beta chain). This clone appeared a few times. Its cognate antigen has yet to be identified. No base qualities exist here, and no much larger clone lies one base off it. Collaborating institutions collected whole blood in K2EDTA tubes following their own protocols. For TCRbeta analysis, collaborator samples were shipped as frozen whole blood, as isolated PBMCs, or as DNA extracted from either sample type. At the junction V is shortened by 0 bases and J by 2 bases, with 5 bases in between. The CDR3 has 13 amino acids, counting the end cysteine and phenylalanine. Solely the CDR3 DNA is kept, with 39 bases framed from the first base. From a lookup of the germline V gene, CDR1 and CDR2 are MNHEY and SVGAGI. TCRbeta CDR3 regions were amplified from genomic DNA using the immunoSEQ Assay, a bias-controlled multiplex PCR. As for how the authors treated the data: The number of nucleated cells in each sample was estimated from the amplification of reference gene primers within the assay. To quantify the absolute abundance of each unique TCRbeta CDR3 rearrangement, sequence reads were collapsed and filtered. For each sample, productive Simpson clonality was calculated by taking the square root of Simpson's diversity index across productive rearrangements. The clones in this table, taken by TCRdb from immuneACCESS, are in-frame only. Not every clone is retained; where verified, under half of the shortfall comes from an unresolved V gene, and the cause of the rest is unknown. The V and J calls and clone size come from that table; D and trimming were worked out from the DNA. For this sample there are more than 100,000 clones; about four fifths appear just once. The ten top clones hold about 2.5% of the sample.

The sample belongs to a study of blood T cell repertoires in COVID-19 (dated by TCRdb to 2018 to 2020). Background for the entire study: Samples from collaborators originated in the United States, Italy and Spain and spanned both the acute and convalescent phases of COVID-19. The dataset comprised deeply sampled blood TCRbeta repertoires from subjects exposed to, actively infected with, or recovered from COVID-19. Where available, HLA class I and class II types were obtained from metadata supplied by the sample provider rather than from assay-based typing. A de-identified subject ID, COVID-19 status, age in years and sex were almost always included in the sample metadata. The repertoires were released in a freely available public database meant as a resource for research on the immune response to SARS-CoV-2. The material from the prospective study consisted of cDNA or gDNA derived from T cells, B-cell-depleted T cells, or PBMCs. The samples were drawn from two sources: the first 160 participants of the ongoing ImmuneRACE study, and 1,200 or so subjects contributed by 6 global collaborators. General study outcomes and caveats: How much clinical and demographic metadata was included differed by source and by participant, and the metadata was provided uncurated.

The sample consisted of peripheral blood. This TCR came from a man in his 70s with acute or convalescent COVID-19. In this chain, TRBV6-5 is recombined with TRBJ2-7, with an unclear D gene assignment. The nucleotides are TGTGCCAGCAGTTACTCCCAGACCTACGAGCAGTACTTC. It encodes CASSYSQTYEQYF.